This is a list of T cell receptor beta chains from one sample in a study of human T cells and chemical hapten exposure. TCRdb reprocessed the RACE reads with MiXCR, giving one entry per CDR3 protein. The sample includes 140,000 or so distinct CDR3 sequences, approximately 12% of them seen just once. The input for sequencing was whole blood, taken in connection with sensitization to the hapten diphenylcyclopropenone (DPC). Receptors were obtained from a woman aged 50 to 60 with alopecia areata. Some clones in this sample may be carry-over from other donors' samples. CDR3s include the opening cysteine and the closing phenylalanine or tryptophan. Fields, in order: D gene, J gene, clone size, V gene, CDR3 protein, CDR3 DNA. The D gene is left open where the match is weak. The size entry is marked missing in some rows and otherwise reads once, few, many or a size class.

d_call: NA
j_call: TRBJ1-1
clone_size: NA
v_call: TRBV27
cdr3_aa: CASSFSAAGRDTEAFF
cdr3_nt: TGTGCCAGCAGTTTTTCGGCAGCTGGACGGGACACTGAAGCTTTCTTT

d_call: TRBD1
j_call: TRBJ1-5
clone_size: few
v_call: TRBV20-1
cdr3_aa: CSARESGRGHFSNQPQHF
cdr3_nt: TGCAGTGCTAGAGAATCGGGCAGGGGGCATTTTAGCAATCAGCCCCAGCATTTT

d_call: NA
j_call: TRBJ1-1
clone_size: few
v_call: TRBV9
cdr3_aa: CASSRDSTEAFF
cdr3_nt: TGTGCCAGCAGCAGGGATTCCACTGAAGCTTTCTTT

d_call: TRBD1
j_call: TRBJ2-3
clone_size: NA
v_call: TRBV6-6
cdr3_aa: CASRWTGGVPDTQCF
cdr3_nt: TGTGCCAGCAGGTGGACAGGGGGCGTTCCAGATACGCAGTGTTTT

d_call: NA
j_call: TRBJ1-2
clone_size: NA
v_call: TRBV28
cdr3_aa: CASMGQGYTF
cdr3_nt: TGTGCCAGCATGGGGCAAGGCTACACCTTC

d_call: TRBD1
j_call: TRBJ1-2
clone_size: NA
v_call: TRBV29-1
cdr3_aa: CSVGGQGPNYGYTF
cdr3_nt: TGCAGCGTCGGGGGACAGGGTCCTAACTATGGCTACACCTTC

d_call: NA
j_call: TRBJ1-1
clone_size: many
v_call: TRBV18
cdr3_aa: CASSPGGLENTEAFF
cdr3_nt: TGTGCCAGCTCACCGGGGGGTTTGGAGAACACTGAAGCTTTCTTT

d_call: NA
j_call: TRBJ2-7
clone_size: NA
v_call: TRBV4-2
cdr3_aa: CASSQGRDEQYF
cdr3_nt: TGTGCCAGCAGCCAAGGACGCGACGAGCAGTACTTC

d_call: TRBD1
j_call: TRBJ2-7
clone_size: NA
v_call: TRBV14
cdr3_aa: CASSRPGQGTYEQYF
cdr3_nt: TGTGCCAGCAGTCGTCCGGGACAGGGAACCTACGAGCAGTACTTC

d_call: NA
j_call: TRBJ2-7
clone_size: many
v_call: TRBV3-1
cdr3_aa: CASSQDRYEQYF
cdr3_nt: TGTGCCAGCAGCCAAGATCGCTACGAGCAGTACTTC

d_call: NA
j_call: TRBJ2-1
clone_size: NA
v_call: TRBV12-3/TRBV12-4
cdr3_aa: CASSSRGTSEQFF
cdr3_nt: TGTGCCAGCAGTTCGAGGGGAACGAGTGAGCAGTTCTTC

d_call: TRBD2
j_call: TRBJ2-7
clone_size: NA
v_call: TRBV20-1
cdr3_aa: CSAAYQGLAGGEQYF
cdr3_nt: TGCAGTGCCGCCTACCAGGGACTAGCGGGGGGGGAGCAGTACTTC

d_call: NA
j_call: TRBJ1-3
clone_size: NA
v_call: TRBV12-3/TRBV12-4
cdr3_aa: CASSFGVISSGNTIYF
cdr3_nt: TGTGCCAGCAGTTTCGGGGTTATAAGCTCTGGAAACACCATATATTTT

d_call: NA
j_call: TRBJ2-3
clone_size: NA
v_call: TRBV28
cdr3_aa: CASSLDGTLLTDTQYF
cdr3_nt: TGTGCCAGCAGTTTGGACGGAACCCTCCTCACAGATACGCAGTATTTT

d_call: NA
j_call: TRBJ1-1
clone_size: few
v_call: TRBV19
cdr3_aa: CASSTWTENTEAFF
cdr3_nt: TGTGCCAGTAGTACTTGGACGGAGAACACTGAAGCTTTCTTT

d_call: NA
j_call: TRBJ2-4
clone_size: few
v_call: TRBV5-1
cdr3_aa: CASSPTGGGKNIQYF
cdr3_nt: TGCGCCAGCAGCCCGACGGGGGGCGGCAAAAACATTCAGTACTTC

d_call: TRBD1
j_call: TRBJ1-1
clone_size: NA
v_call: TRBV6-5
cdr3_aa: CASGVVGGEAFF
cdr3_nt: TGTGCCAGCGGGGTCGTAGGGGGCGAAGCTTTCTTT

d_call: TRBD1
j_call: TRBJ1-1
clone_size: many
v_call: TRBV4-2
cdr3_aa: CASSQDVGGGTAEAFF
cdr3_nt: TGTGCCAGCAGCCAAGATGTAGGGGGAGGGACAGCTGAAGCTTTCTTT

d_call: TRBD2
j_call: TRBJ2-5
clone_size: few
v_call: TRBV14
cdr3_aa: CASSSPTGLALQETQYF
cdr3_nt: TGTGCCAGCAGCTCGCCCACCGGACTAGCACTTCAAGAGACCCAGTACTTC

d_call: TRBD2
j_call: TRBJ2-3
clone_size: few
v_call: TRBV24-1
cdr3_aa: CATSDLSGAGADTQYF
cdr3_nt: TGTGCCACCAGTGATCTTAGCGGGGCGGGCGCAGATACGCAGTATTTT

d_call: TRBD2
j_call: TRBJ2-3
clone_size: many
v_call: TRBV11-2
cdr3_aa: CASSPTWSGTNTDTQYF
cdr3_nt: TGTGCCAGCAGCCCCACATGGAGCGGGACCAACACAGATACGCAGTATTTT

d_call: NA
j_call: TRBJ1-4
clone_size: many
v_call: TRBV12-3/TRBV12-4
cdr3_aa: CASSFRGGGREKLFF
cdr3_nt: TGTGCCAGCAGTTTCCGAGGGGGAGGTCGAGAAAAACTGTTTTTT

d_call: TRBD2
j_call: TRBJ2-5
clone_size: NA
v_call: TRBV20-1
cdr3_aa: CSATGASGLQETQYF
cdr3_nt: TGCAGTGCTACCGGGGCTAGCGGGCTCCAAGAGACCCAGTACTTC

d_call: NA
j_call: TRBJ2-5
clone_size: NA
v_call: TRBV5-1
cdr3_aa: CASKKGRVQETQYF
cdr3_nt: TGCGCCAGCAAAAAAGGGCGGGTACAAGAGACCCAGTACTTC

d_call: TRBD2
j_call: TRBJ2-7
clone_size: NA
v_call: TRBV9
cdr3_aa: CASSVVASGSSPYEQYF
cdr3_nt: TGTGCCAGCAGCGTAGTCGCTAGCGGGAGTAGTCCGTACGAGCAGTACTTC